This T cell receptor beta chain was sequenced for a study of shared clonotypes between healthy human individuals. Study details: The donor pool was made up of a couple of women and three men aged 18 to 49.

General study results and limits: A handful of donors shared around 5% of their naive CD4 clonotypes. Non-shared clonotypes displayed generation probabilities falling below those of clonotypes present in all four donors.

Details on this clone: The target antigen is unknown.

TCRdb's copy holds only in-frame clones and misses some; the assay was immunoSEQ multiplex PCR. The profile shows roughly 1.4 million clones, about 98.5% of them singletons. A CD45RA-negative memory subset and a CD45RA+ naive subset were separated from the CD4+ cells. Trimming left V 6 bases short and J 0 bases short, with 11 bases between. Germline-derived CDR1 and CDR2 are SNHLY and FYNNEI. This CDR3 region has 15 residues. The clonotype originates from a man younger than 45 in good health. Material for sequencing was naive CD4+ T cells sorted from blood. Subset given: CD45RA+ positively selected. This sequence joins TRBV2 and TRBJ2-2; D might be TRBD1 or TRBD2, each matching 5 bases. The CDR3 here is CASREGTTNTGELFF. As DNA, the CDR3 is TGTGCCAGCAGAGAGGGGACCACGAACACCGGGGAGCTGTTTTTT. The whole variable domain, remainder taken from reference TRBV2 and TRBJ2-2, is EPEVTQTPSHQVTQMGQEVILRCVPISNHLYFYWYRQILGQKVEFLVSFYNNEISEKSEIFDDQFSVERPDGSNFTLKIRSTKLEDSAMYFCASREGTTNTGELFFGEGSRLTVL.